Listed below are T cell receptor beta chains from one sample, sequenced in a study of cytomegalovirus exposure and HLA in healthy donors. The method was immunoSEQ multiplex PCR; TCRdb's version includes in-frame clones alone and lacks a portion of them. This sample has 130,000 to 150,000 clones, with approximately 84% found just once. Sequencing was carried out using PBMCs. The receptors stem from a woman in her sixties or seventies in good health and CMV-seropositive. The CDR3 runs from the conserved cysteine through the conserved F or W. Each record gives: clone size, D gene, J gene, V gene, CDR3 DNA, CDR3 protein. D genes are given only for firm matches. A row's size may be missing; if present it is once, few, many or a size class.

clone size: .
D gene: .
J gene: TRBJ1-5
V gene: TRBV18
CDR3 DNA: TGTGCCAGCTCACCAGGACTGGGGAGCAATCAGCCCCAGCATTTT
CDR3 protein: CASSPGLGSNQPQHF

clone size: .
D gene: .
J gene: TRBJ1-1
V gene: TRBV9
CDR3 DNA: TGTGCCAGCGGCATGACAGACCGAGGAACTGAAGCTTTCTTT
CDR3 protein: CASGMTDRGTEAFF

clone size: .
D gene: TRBD1
J gene: TRBJ2-7
V gene: TRBV7-8
CDR3 DNA: TGTGCCAGCAGCACAGACAGGGGCCCCTCCTACGAGCAGTACTTC
CDR3 protein: CASSTDRGPSYEQYF

clone size: .
D gene: .
J gene: TRBJ2-3
V gene: TRBV28
CDR3 DNA: TGTGCCAGCAGTTTACGCGGGGGCCCCACAGATACGCAGTATTTT
CDR3 protein: CASSLRGGPTDTQYF

clone size: .
D gene: TRBD1
J gene: TRBJ2-7
V gene: TRBV30
CDR3 DNA: TGTGCCTGGAGTATAGCAGGGGGAACTTACGAGCAGTACTTC
CDR3 protein: CAWSIAGGTYEQYF

clone size: .
D gene: .
J gene: TRBJ2-7
V gene: TRBV9
CDR3 DNA: TGTGCCAGCAGCCCCCTGGGAGGGGGCTACGAGCAGTACTTC
CDR3 protein: CASSPLGGGYEQYF

clone size: .
D gene: TRBD2
J gene: TRBJ2-7
V gene: TRBV6-5
CDR3 DNA: TGTGCCAGCACCGAAGGATCGGGAGGCTACGAGCAGTACTTC
CDR3 protein: CASTEGSGGYEQYF

clone size: .
D gene: .
J gene: TRBJ2-6
V gene: TRBV6-6
CDR3 DNA: TGTGCCAGCAGTTACTGGAGCTCTGGGGCCAACGTCCTGACTTTC
CDR3 protein: CASSYWSSGANVLTF

clone size: .
D gene: TRBD1
J gene: TRBJ1-1
V gene: TRBV6-5
CDR3 DNA: TGTGCCAGCAGTTCGGACAGGGAAGCTTTCTTT
CDR3 protein: CASSSDREAFF

clone size: .
D gene: .
J gene: TRBJ2-1
V gene: TRBV4-3
CDR3 DNA: TGCGCCAGCAGCCGCGAGGATCGCTACAATGAGCAGTTCTTC
CDR3 protein: CASSREDRYNEQFF

clone size: .
D gene: .
J gene: TRBJ2-3
V gene: TRBV4-3
CDR3 DNA: TGCGCCAGCAGCCAAGATGTGAGTGGGGCAGGGCAAGATACGCAGTATTTT
CDR3 protein: CASSQDVSGAGQDTQYF

clone size: .
D gene: TRBD1
J gene: TRBJ1-2
V gene: TRBV6-1
CDR3 DNA: TGTGCCAGCAGGCCGACAGGGAACCATGGCTACACCTTC
CDR3 protein: CASRPTGNHGYTF

clone size: .
D gene: TRBD1
J gene: TRBJ2-5
V gene: TRBV6-6
CDR3 DNA: TGTGCCAGCAGAAAAGGGACAGGCCAAGAGACCCAGTACTTC
CDR3 protein: CASRKGTGQETQYF

clone size: .
D gene: .
J gene: TRBJ1-5
V gene: TRBV15
CDR3 DNA: TGTGCCACCAGCAGTTCACGGGAGTCGAGCAATCAGCCCCAGCATTTT
CDR3 protein: CATSSSRESSNQPQHF

clone size: .
D gene: .
J gene: TRBJ2-2
V gene: TRBV4-3
CDR3 DNA: TGCGCCAGCAGCCCTCCCCGGGGAGGTGGCAACACCGGGGAGCTGTTTTTT
CDR3 protein: CASSPPRGGGNTGELFF

clone size: .
D gene: TRBD1
J gene: TRBJ1-6
V gene: TRBV30
CDR3 DNA: TGTGCCTGGAGTCACCGGACAGGGGGTAATTCACCCCTCCACTTT
CDR3 protein: CAWSHRTGGNSPLHF

clone size: .
D gene: TRBD1
J gene: TRBJ1-2
V gene: TRBV5-4
CDR3 DNA: TGTGCCAGCAGCTACCGGGACAGGGGATGGTTTGGCTACACCTTC
CDR3 protein: CASSYRDRGWFGYTF

clone size: .
D gene: TRBD2
J gene: TRBJ2-7
V gene: TRBV27
CDR3 DNA: TGTGCCAGCAGTCCAGGGACTAGCGGAGGGGACGAGCAGTACTTC
CDR3 protein: CASSPGTSGGDEQYF

clone size: .
D gene: TRBD2
J gene: TRBJ2-5
V gene: TRBV18
CDR3 DNA: TGTGCCAGCTCACCACCCTGGGCGGACCGCGGGGGGACCCAGTACTTC
CDR3 protein: CASSPPWADRGGTQYF

clone size: .
D gene: TRBD2
J gene: TRBJ2-7
V gene: TRBV9
CDR3 DNA: TGTGCCAGCAGCGGCCCGCCCGCGAGCGGGAGACACGAGCAGTACTTC
CDR3 protein: CASSGPPASGRHEQYF

clone size: .
D gene: .
J gene: TRBJ2-3
V gene: TRBV9
CDR3 DNA: TGTGCCAGCAGCGTTGAGGCAGATACGCAGTATTTT
CDR3 protein: CASSVEADTQYF

clone size: few
D gene: TRBD1
J gene: TRBJ2-7
V gene: TRBV2
CDR3 DNA: TGTGCCAGCAGGGACAGGGGCGTGGGATACGAGCAGTACTTC
CDR3 protein: CASRDRGVGYEQYF

clone size: .
D gene: TRBD2
J gene: TRBJ2-7
V gene: TRBV6-6
CDR3 DNA: TGTGCCAGTACCGGGACTAGCGGGAGCGTTTACGAGCAGTACTTC
CDR3 protein: CASTGTSGSVYEQYF

clone size: .
D gene: .
J gene: TRBJ1-5
V gene: TRBV4-1
CDR3 DNA: TGCGCCAGCAGCCAGTTCGGGGGGCTGCAGCCCCAGCATTTT
CDR3 protein: CASSQFGGLQPQHF

clone size: .
D gene: TRBD1
J gene: TRBJ2-7
V gene: TRBV11-3
CDR3 DNA: TGTGCCAGCAGCTTAGGAGGACAGGTACAGTTCCGGGAACAGTACTTC
CDR3 protein: CASSLGGQVQFREQYF

clone size: few
D gene: TRBD1
J gene: TRBJ2-6
V gene: TRBV4-3
CDR3 DNA: TGCGCCAGCAGCCAAGAAGGGGACAGCCTCTCTGGGGCCAACGTCCTGACTTTC
CDR3 protein: CASSQEGDSLSGANVLTF

clone size: .
D gene: .
J gene: TRBJ1-2
V gene: TRBV30
CDR3 DNA: TGTGCCTGGAGTGTATCAGGGGTCCCGTATCGCTACACCTTC
CDR3 protein: CAWSVSGVPYRYTF

clone size: .
D gene: .
J gene: TRBJ2-7
V gene: TRBV6-1
CDR3 DNA: TGTGCCAGCAGCCTCCGGGACATCGCCTACGAGCAGTACTTC
CDR3 protein: CASSLRDIAYEQYF

clone size: .
D gene: TRBD1
J gene: TRBJ1-6
V gene: TRBV30
CDR3 DNA: TGTGCCTACAAGACAGGGGCCAATTCACCCCTCCACTTT
CDR3 protein: CAYKTGANSPLHF

clone size: .
D gene: TRBD1
J gene: TRBJ2-7
V gene: TRBV28
CDR3 DNA: TGTGCCAGCAGGGACAGGGCTATGGCCGAGCAGTACTTC
CDR3 protein: CASRDRAMAEQYF

clone size: .
D gene: .
J gene: TRBJ2-5
V gene: TRBV5-3
CDR3 DNA: TGTGCCAGAAGCTTGGCGGGGGTGAAGGCCCAGTACTTC
CDR3 protein: CARSLAGVKAQYF

clone size: .
D gene: .
J gene: TRBJ2-2
V gene: TRBV7-2
CDR3 DNA: TGTGCCAGCAGCCCTCCTAGGCCCGGGGAGCTGTTTTTT
CDR3 protein: CASSPPRPGELFF

clone size: .
D gene: TRBD1
J gene: TRBJ1-3
V gene: TRBV6-1
CDR3 DNA: TGTGCCAGCAGTGAAAGAGCCGGGACAGGGGTTAACCCCATATATTTT
CDR3 protein: CASSERAGTGVNPIYF

clone size: .
D gene: .
J gene: TRBJ2-4
V gene: TRBV5-1
CDR3 DNA: TGCGCCAGCAGCTTGGCCGGACAGTTCCAAAACATTCAGTACTTC
CDR3 protein: CASSLAGQFQNIQYF

clone size: once
D gene: .
J gene: TRBJ2-7
V gene: TRBV6-1
CDR3 DNA: TGTGCCAGCAGGGGGGGAGTGGGTGGTTACGAGCAGTACTTC
CDR3 protein: CASRGGVGGYEQYF

clone size: .
D gene: TRBD1
J gene: TRBJ1-2
V gene: TRBV10-3
CDR3 DNA: TGTGCCATCAGTGGACAGGGAAACTATGGCTACACCTTC
CDR3 protein: CAISGQGNYGYTF

clone size: .
D gene: TRBD2
J gene: TRBJ2-1
V gene: TRBV6-5
CDR3 DNA: TGTGCCAGCAGTCACACTAGCGGGACCTACAATGAGCAGTTCTTC
CDR3 protein: CASSHTSGTYNEQFF

clone size: once
D gene: .
J gene: TRBJ1-5
V gene: TRBV28
CDR3 DNA: TGTGCCAGCAGACGAGGACAGAGCAATCAGCCCCAGCATTTT
CDR3 protein: CASRRGQSNQPQHF

clone size: .
D gene: TRBD2
J gene: TRBJ2-2
V gene: TRBV29-1
CDR3 DNA: TGCAGCGTTGAGGGGACTAGCGGGAACGGGGAGCTGTTTTTT
CDR3 protein: CSVEGTSGNGELFF

clone size: .
D gene: TRBD1
J gene: TRBJ2-5
V gene: TRBV2
CDR3 DNA: TGTGCCAGCACCTTCGGGACAGGGCTTAAGGAGACCCAGTACTTC
CDR3 protein: CASTFGTGLKETQYF